This TCR beta chain was identified during a study of T cells in Graves' hyperthyroidism and ophthalmopathy. Regarding the study as a whole: Ophthalmopathy got predicted by the model a median approximately 6.4 months before its onset. Clonotypes that were expanded in thyroid above 0.001 mostly appeared in blood too.

Amplification targeted TCR beta CDR3 regions from RNA transcripts. During a first-round RT-PCR of the TCR CDR3, the HTBI primer set was used. TCRdb ran MiXCR on the multiplex PCR reads and lists one entry per CDR3 protein. The table has about 53,000 distinct CDR3 sequences, around half seen once. Clinical symptoms, serum thyroxine, TRAb, thyroid ultrasound and orbital computed tomography informed diagnoses. Regarding this clonotype: No antigen is known for it.

Germline CDR1 reads SGHRS; CDR2 reads YFSETQ. The CDR3 extends over 14 amino acids. V was trimmed by 0 bases and J by 7 bases, leaving 11 bases between them. The rearrangement joins TRBV5-1 to TRBJ2-1; D not resolved. The sequenced sample was blood. This receptor was identified in a woman aged 25 to 39 with Graves' ophthalmopathy. The DNA of the CDR3 is TGCGCCAGCAGCTTGGCGGGCCAAGGTAATGAGCAGTTCTTC. This encodes CASSLAGQGNEQFF.